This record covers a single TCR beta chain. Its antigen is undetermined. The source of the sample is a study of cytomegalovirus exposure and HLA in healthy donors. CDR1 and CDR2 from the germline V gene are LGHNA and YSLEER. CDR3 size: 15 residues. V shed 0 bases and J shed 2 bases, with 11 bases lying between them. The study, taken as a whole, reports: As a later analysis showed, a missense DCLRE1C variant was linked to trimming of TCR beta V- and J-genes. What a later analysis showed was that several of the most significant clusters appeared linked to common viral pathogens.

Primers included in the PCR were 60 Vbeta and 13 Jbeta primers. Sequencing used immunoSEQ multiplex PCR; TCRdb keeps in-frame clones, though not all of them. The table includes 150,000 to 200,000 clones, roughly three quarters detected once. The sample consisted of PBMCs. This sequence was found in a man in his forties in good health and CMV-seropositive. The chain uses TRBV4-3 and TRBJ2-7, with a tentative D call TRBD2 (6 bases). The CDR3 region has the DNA TGCGCCAGCAGCCAAGATGCAGGCGGGACCTACGAGCAGTACTTC. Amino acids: CASSQDAGGTYEQYF.